Listed here is a single TCR beta chain. Authors' data handling: Amplification of reference gene primers provided the estimated nucleated cell counts. Profiled with immunoSEQ multiplex PCR; TCRdb holds only in-frame clones, not every one. V, J and clone size are taken as reported in that table, and D and trimming were inferred from the DNA itself. The sample holds about 190,000 clones; under 80% are singletons and the top ten take about 14%. The data are from a study of blood T cell repertoires in COVID-19. Background on the study: Acute and convalescent COVID-19 samples came from the United States, Italy and Spain.

The CDR3 totals 15 residues. V was trimmed by 1 base and J by 3 bases, leaving 11 bases between them. CDR1 and CDR2 from the germline V gene are SGHDT and YYEEEE. The source material was peripheral blood. The V gene is TRBV5-6, the J gene TRBJ2-1; D unclear. This TCR came from a man aged 45-65 years who had recovered from COVID-19. CDR3 nucleotides: TGTGCCAGCAGCTTGCTGAGAGAATACTACAATGAGCAGTTCTTC. Its translation: CASSLLREYYNEQFF.